This T cell receptor (beta chain) was profiled in a study of OX40 agonist ivuxolimab in advanced cancers. Study-wide background: Subjects had a mean age of roughly 60 years, with a range of roughly 20 to 79; more than 70% were male.

Study outcomes and limitations: More expanded clones were seen, on average, in CD8+ T cells than in CD4+.

The assay was immunoSEQ multiplex PCR, and TCRdb's table has in-frame clones only and misses some. The sample gives 60,000 to 75,000 clones, about 92% of which show up once; around an eighth is in the top ten. To note about this clone: No antigen is known for it.

Germline trimming cut 5 bases from V and 2 bases from J; bases unmatched to any gene: 3. The CDR3 runs 13 residues. Germline loops: CDR1 MGHRA, CDR2 YSYEKL. Sample: CD4+ or CD8+ T cells sorted from blood, taken in a trial of the OX40 agonist ivuxolimab. The receptor was isolated from an adult with an advanced solid tumor such as melanoma, head and neck, liver or kidney cancer. V and J are TRBV4-1 and TRBJ2-7; 7 bases map to TRBD1. CDR3 sequence: CASSLGQTYEQYF. In DNA form, the CDR3 reads TGCGCCAGCAGCTTGGGACAGACCTACGAGCAGTACTTC.